Each of the 17 T cell receptor beta chains below was sequenced from the same sample in a study of cytomegalovirus exposure and HLA in healthy donors. PCR amplification relied on 60 Vbeta primers (plus 13 Jbeta primers). The table came from immunoSEQ multiplex PCR; TCRdb's copy has only in-frame clones and leaves some out. The sample contains some 75,000 clones, around 81% of which appear only once. The sequenced sample was PBMCs. The receptors shown here come from a young man in good health and CMV-seropositive.

The chain links TRBV7-6 to TRBJ2-7, with 11 bases fitting TRBD1. The CDR3 sequence is 15 residues long. Germline-derived CDR1 and CDR2 are SGHVS and FNYEAQ. With V trimmed by 5 bases and J by 2 bases, 5 bases remained unmatched. DNA of the CDR3: TGTGCCAGCAGCCACGGACAGGGGGCGACCTACGAGCAGTACTTC. It translates to CASSHGQGATYEQYF.

This rearrangement joins TRBV28 to TRBJ1-5; maybe TRBD1 (5 bases). The CDR3 length is 14 residues. Between the trimmed V and J ends, which lost 7 bases and 7 bases, there was a span of 17 bases. The V gene's germline CDR1 is MDHEN and CDR2 SYDVKM. The DNA for the CDR3 is TGTGCCAGCATCCCTGGAGCAGGGAAACAGCCCCAGCATTTT. Its protein product is CASIPGAGKQPQHF.

This rearrangement joins TRBV7-6 to TRBJ1-1, with unresolved D. Deletions cut 4 bases from V and 1 base from J, with 13 bases between. This CDR3 is built from 15 residues. Per germline, CDR1 SGHVS and CDR2 FNYEAQ. DNA for the CDR3: TGTGCCAGCAGCTCAACTGGAGTGGGGAACACTGAAGCTTTCTTT. Protein sequence: CASSSTGVGNTEAFF.

The V and J genes are TRBV6-5 and TRBJ2-2; the D gene is possibly TRBD2 (6 bases). The CDR3 sequence is 14 residues long. Germline V CDR1 and CDR2: MNHEY, SVGAGI. Trimming pared 6 bases from V and 4 bases from J, leaving 12 bases between. Written as DNA, the CDR3 is TGTGCCAGCAGCGGACCCGGGAGCACCGGGGAGCTGTTTTTT. Translation: CASSGPGSTGELFF.

V gene TRBV6-5 combines with J gene TRBJ1-2; no clear D. The germline CDR1 and CDR2 sequences are MNHEY and SVGAGI. V was cut by 8 bases and J by 7 bases, with 14 bases left in between. This CDR3 contains 12 residues. The DNA for the CDR3 is TGTGCCAGCGGGTTAGGCGAGCGTGGCTACACCTTC. It is translated as CASGLGERGYTF.

The V and J genes are TRBV4-2 and TRBJ2-3; TRBD2 matches at 10 bases. The CDR3 length is 16 residues. The V gene's germline CDR1 is LGHNA and CDR2 YNFKEQ. Unmatched junction bases numbered 5, after V lost 4 bases and J lost 1 base. CDR3 sequence: CASSRTGTSGTDTQYF. For the CDR3, the DNA is TGTGCCAGCAGCCGAACCGGGACTAGCGGCACAGATACGCAGTATTTT.

Points on this clone: The junction shows a germline mismatch at one end, possibly a read error. The chain carries TRBV28 and TRBJ2-5; D may be TRBD1 (5 bases). CDR1 is MDHEN and CDR2 is SYDVKM in the germline V gene. This CDR3 comprises 11 residues. CDR3 sequence (DNA): TGTGCCAGCAGTTTATGGGACAATCTTGACTTC. Translation: CASSLWDNLDF.

The chain uses TRBV7-2 and TRBJ2-7, with no clear D. The V end was cut by 0 bases, the J end by 5 bases, with 11 bases between. This CDR3 comprises 14 residues. The germline gives CDR1 SGHTA, CDR2 FQGNSA. This CDR3 is CASSLAVSLNEQYF. The CDR3 nucleotides read TGTGCCAGCAGCTTAGCGGTTAGCCTTAACGAGCAGTACTTC.

V and J are TRBV9 and TRBJ2-7; 10 bases are shared with TRBD1. The CDR3 has 14 residues. Germline V lookup: CDR1 SGDLS, CDR2 YYNGEE. V was clipped by 4 bases and J by 6 bases; unmatched bases: 7. This CDR3 is CASSPWDRGAEQYF. In DNA form, the CDR3 reads TGTGCCAGCAGCCCCTGGGACAGGGGAGCCGAGCAGTACTTC.

The V gene is TRBV28, the J gene TRBJ2-3; 14 bases agree with TRBD2. V gave up 10 bases and J gave up 8 bases; unmatched junction bases: 14. CDR1 and CDR2 from the germline V gene are MDHEN and SYDVKM. This CDR3 is built from 16 residues. CDR3 DNA: TGTGCCATCCAATCCGGGACTAGCGGGAGAAGTAGTACGCAGTATTTT. Translating gives CAIQSGTSGRSSTQYF.

The chain employs TRBV6-1 and TRBJ1-5, with 7 nucleotides matching TRBD1. Per germline, CDR1 MNHNS and CDR2 SASEGT. The V segment lost 6 bases and the J segment 4 bases; nucleotides outside the gene matches: 9. The CDR3 spans 15 residues. This CDR3 is CASRDQGGLNQPQHF. Written as DNA, the CDR3 is TGTGCCAGCAGAGATCAGGGGGGTCTAAATCAGCCCCAGCATTTT.

This clone occurred once. This chain uses TRBV6-1 with TRBJ1-5, with D unclear. Trimming took off 4 bases at V and 0 bases at J, with 7 bases between the two ends. Germline CDR1 reads MNHNS; CDR2 reads SASEGT. The CDR3 spans 14 residues. CDR3 loop: CASSATASNQPQHF. As DNA, the CDR3 is TGTGCCAGCAGTGCGACTGCTAGCAATCAGCCCCAGCATTTT.

This clone was picked up a small number of times. At one boundary the junction diverges from the germline segment, which might be a read error. The V gene is TRBV29-1, the J gene TRBJ1-4; a possible D gene is TRBD1 (6 bases). The CDR3 is 14 residues long. Germline V gives CDR1 SQVTM, CDR2 ANQGSEA. CDR3 sequence: CSVEETGKNEKLFF. CDR3 in DNA: TGCAGCGTCGAAGAGACAGGAAAGAATGAAAAACTGTTTTTT.

V gene TRBV6-6 combines with J gene TRBJ1-2, with no clear D. CDR1 is MNHNY and CDR2 is SVGAGI in the germline V gene (reference sequence). V shed 5 bases and J shed 4 bases, with 11 bases lying between them. There are 13 residues in the CDR3. CDR3 amino acids: CASSPGGSYGYTF. The CDR3 DNA reads as TGTGCCAGCAGTCCGGGAGGGTCCTATGGCTACACCTTC.

V is TRBV11-3 and J is TRBJ1-1, with D tentatively TRBD1 (5 bases). In germline, CDR1 is SGHNT, CDR2 YENEEA. The V end was cut by 6 bases, the J end by 5 bases, with 13 bases between. The CDR3 length is 13 residues. CDR3 residues: CASSWSRETEAFF. CDR3 in DNA: TGTGCCAGCAGTTGGTCCAGGGAAACTGAAGCTTTCTTT.

This clone appeared a few times. The V gene is TRBV19, the J gene TRBJ1-4; possible D gene TRBD1, 5 bases. Trimming left V 4 bases short and J 12 bases short, with 18 bases between. From germline, CDR1 is LNHDA and CDR2 SQIVND (reference sequence). The length of the CDR3 is 14 residues. Here the CDR3 DNA reads TGTGCCAGTAGTAGAGGCTCATTTGTGGGGCAACTGTTTTTT. This gives the protein CASSRGSFVGQLFF.

This clone was counted a single time. The rearrangement links TRBV5-4 to TRBJ2-1; the D gene is possibly TRBD2 (5 bases). CDR1 is SGHNT and CDR2 is YYREEE in the germline V gene (reference sequence). This CDR3 is built from 16 residues. The ends were cut back, 0 bases at V and 8 bases at J, with 18 bases in the middle. CDR3: CASSLAGLLTTHEQFF. The CDR3 DNA reads TGTGCCAGCAGCTTGGCTGGACTCCTAACCACCCATGAGCAGTTCTTC.